Listed below are T cell receptor beta chains from one sample, sequenced in a study of T cells in Graves' hyperthyroidism and ophthalmopathy. TCRdb passed the multiplex PCR reads through MiXCR, listing each CDR3 protein once. The table has more than 350,000 distinct CDR3 sequences, about 16% seen once. Sequencing was carried out using blood. Receptor source: a woman aged 60 to 75 with Graves' ophthalmopathy. Both conserved end residues are part of each CDR3. The D gene is left open where the match is weak. Size tells how often a clone was seen (once, few, many) or the class of an expanded clone, and some rows leave it out.

CDR3,DNA,length,size,J,V,D
CSARDHKIGNSPLHF,TGCAGTGCTAGAGATCATAAGATAGGGAATTCACCCCTCCACTTT,15,-,TRBJ1-6,TRBV20-1,-
CSATRASGTYEQYF,TGCAGTGCTACCCGGGCTAGCGGAACCTACGAGCAGTACTTC,14,many,TRBJ2-7,TRBV20-1,TRBD2
CSVETRGYNEQFF,TGCAGCGTTGAAACTAGGGGTTACAATGAGCAGTTCTTC,13,few,TRBJ2-1,TRBV29-1,-
CASSQNQRDTQYF,TGTGCCAGCAGCCAAAATCAGAGAGATACGCAGTATTTT,13,many,TRBJ2-3,TRBV3-1,-
CASSEALARTGELFF,TGTGCCAGCAGTGAAGCGCTCGCGAGGACCGGGGAGCTGTTTTTT,15,many,TRBJ2-2,TRBV2,-
CASSLDRIQPQHF,TGTGCCAGCAGTTTAGATAGGATTCAGCCCCAGCATTTT,13,many,TRBJ1-5,TRBV12-3/TRBV12-4,-
CASSLVTSGSYEQYF,TGTGCCAGCAGTTTGGTGACTAGCGGGAGTTACGAGCAGTACTTC,15,many,TRBJ2-7,TRBV7-9,TRBD2
CASSPSYNEQFF,TGTGCCAGTAGTCCGTCCTACAATGAGCAGTTCTTC,12,many,TRBJ2-1,TRBV19,-
CAWGRGRSQPQHF,TGTGCCTGGGGAAGGGGGCGCAGCCAGCCCCAGCATTTT,13,many,TRBJ1-5,TRBV30,TRBD1
CSAVRGTDTQYF,TGCAGTGCTGTCCGGGGCACAGATACGCAGTATTTT,12,-,TRBJ2-3,TRBV20-1,-
CASSSYLDSPLHF,TGTGCCAGCTCATCCTACTTAGACTCACCCCTCCACTTT,13,many,TRBJ1-6,TRBV18,-
CASSQAFSFGPNTEAFF,TGTGCCAGCAGCCAAGCCTTTTCGTTCGGACCGAACACTGAAGCTTTCTTT,17,-,TRBJ1-1,TRBV14,-
CASSTTGGLDEQYF,TGTGCCAGCAGCACCACAGGGGGGTTAGACGAGCAGTACTTC,14,few,TRBJ2-7,TRBV9,TRBD1
CSASSLARRYEQYF,TGCAGTGCTAGTTCTCTGGCTAGACGGTACGAGCAGTACTTC,14,many,TRBJ2-7,TRBV20-1,-
CASSVGTNPDTQYF,TGTGCCAGCAGCGTAGGGACGAACCCAGATACGCAGTATTTT,14,-,TRBJ2-3,TRBV9,-
CASSGGLALTDTQYF,TGTGCCAGCAGCGGGGGACTAGCGCTCACAGATACGCAGTATTTT,15,many,TRBJ2-3,TRBV12-3/TRBV12-4,TRBD2
CASGENTGELFF,TGTGCCAGCGGAGAAAACACCGGGGAGCTGTTTTTT,12,-,TRBJ2-2,TRBV6-4,-
CASSQDSTSGRGYPPDTQYF,TGTGCCAGCAGCCAAGATTCGACTAGCGGGAGGGGCTACCCACCGGATACGCAGTATTTT,20,many,TRBJ2-3,TRBV3-1,TRBD2
CASSWQGGYEQYF,TGTGCCAGCAGCTGGCAGGGTGGTTACGAGCAGTACTTC,13,-,TRBJ2-7,TRBV5-4,-
CASSRGENYGYTF,TGTGCCAGCAGCCGGGGGGAAAACTATGGCTACACCTTC,13,few,TRBJ1-2,TRBV3-1,-
CASSLGLAGGPDTQYF,TGTGCCAGCAGCTTAGGTCTAGCGGGAGGGCCTGATACGCAGTATTTT,16,many,TRBJ2-3,TRBV7-2,TRBD2
CASSAYDSPYEQYF,TGTGCCAGCAGCGCATACGACAGCCCCTACGAGCAGTACTTC,14,many,TRBJ2-7,TRBV7-9,-
CASSLRGQYFNQPQHF,TGTGCCAGCAGTTTAAGGGGCCAGTATTTCAATCAGCCCCAGCATTTT,16,few,TRBJ1-5,TRBV12-3/TRBV12-4,-
CATSEPDMSNEQFF,TGTGCCACCAGTGAACCGGACATGTCCAATGAGCAGTTCTTC,14,-,TRBJ2-1,TRBV24-1,-
CASSVHGEIAYGYTF,TGTGCCAGCAGTGTCCACGGTGAGATCGCCTATGGCTACACCTTC,15,many,TRBJ1-2,TRBV2,-
CASSLGGRRYNEQFF,TGTGCCAGCAGCTTAGGTGGCCGGAGGTACAATGAGCAGTTCTTC,15,many,TRBJ2-1,TRBV11-3,-
CASSPSTATGELFF,TGTGCCAGTAGTCCATCGACGGCCACCGGGGAGCTGTTTTTT,14,-,TRBJ2-2,TRBV19,-
CASSLGSSFSYNEQFF,TGTGCCAGCAGCTTAGGTTCCTCCTTCTCCTACAATGAGCAGTTCTTC,16,many,TRBJ2-1,TRBV11-3,-
CASRGGTLYEQYF,TGTGCCAGCCGAGGGGGGACTCTCTACGAGCAGTACTTC,13,few,TRBJ2-7,TRBV19,-
CASSLGGSRVWNTEAFF,TGTGCCAGCAGCTTAGGGGGGAGCAGGGTCTGGAACACTGAAGCTTTCTTT,17,many,TRBJ1-1,TRBV11-2,-
CASSQGRGPYEQYF,TGCGCCAGCAGCCAAGGACGCGGCCCCTACGAGCAGTACTTC,14,-,TRBJ2-7,TRBV4-1,-
CASRRVAYNSPLHF,TGTGCCAGTAGAAGGGTTGCTTATAATTCACCCCTCCACTTT,14,many,TRBJ1-6,TRBV2,-
CASSVDGWGTDTQYF,TGTGCCAGCAGCGTAGACGGGTGGGGCACAGATACGCAGTATTTT,15,few,TRBJ2-3,TRBV9,-
CSARKPGDLFSSYNEQFF,TGCAGTGCTAGAAAACCGGGGGATCTATTTAGCTCCTACAATGAGCAGTTCTTC,18,many,TRBJ2-1,TRBV20-1,-
CASSEVRASGYYEQYF,TGTGCCAGCAGTGAAGTTAGGGCTAGCGGATACTACGAGCAGTACTTC,16,many,TRBJ2-7,TRBV6-1,TRBD2
CASSFVMTSGRASGDTQYF,TGTGCCAGCAGTTTTGTTATGACTAGCGGGAGGGCCTCGGGAGATACGCAGTATTTT,19,many,TRBJ2-3,TRBV12-3/TRBV12-4,TRBD2